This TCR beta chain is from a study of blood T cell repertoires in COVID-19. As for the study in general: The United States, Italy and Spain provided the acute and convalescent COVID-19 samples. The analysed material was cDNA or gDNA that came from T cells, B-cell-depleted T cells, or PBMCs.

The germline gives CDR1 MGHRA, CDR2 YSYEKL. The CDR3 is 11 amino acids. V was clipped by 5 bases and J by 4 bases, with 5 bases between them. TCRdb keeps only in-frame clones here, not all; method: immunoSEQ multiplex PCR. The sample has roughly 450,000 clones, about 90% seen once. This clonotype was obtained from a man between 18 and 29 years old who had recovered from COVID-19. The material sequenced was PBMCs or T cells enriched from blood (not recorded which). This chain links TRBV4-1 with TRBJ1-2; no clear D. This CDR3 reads CASSDSYGYTF. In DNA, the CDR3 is TGCGCCAGCAGCGATAGCTATGGCTACACCTTC.